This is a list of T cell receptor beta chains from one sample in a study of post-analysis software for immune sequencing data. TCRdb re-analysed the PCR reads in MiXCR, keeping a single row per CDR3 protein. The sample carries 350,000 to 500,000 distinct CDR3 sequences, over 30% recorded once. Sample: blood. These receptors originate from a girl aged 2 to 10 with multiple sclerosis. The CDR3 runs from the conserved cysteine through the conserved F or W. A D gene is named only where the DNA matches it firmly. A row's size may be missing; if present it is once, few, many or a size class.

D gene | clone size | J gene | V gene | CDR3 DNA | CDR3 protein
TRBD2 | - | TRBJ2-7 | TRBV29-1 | TGCAGCGTTGAATCTCTAGCGGGAGACGAGCAGTACTTC | CSVESLAGDEQYF
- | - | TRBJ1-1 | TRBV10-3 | TGTGCCATCAGACGCCTGGACAGCACTGAAGCTTTCTTT | CAIRRLDSTEAFF
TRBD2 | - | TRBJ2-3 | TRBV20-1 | TGCAGTGCTAAAACTAGCGGGTTTGGAGATACGCAGTATTTT | CSAKTSGFGDTQYF
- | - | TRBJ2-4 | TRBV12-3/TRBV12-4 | TGTGCCAGCAGCTCGATAGCCAAAAACATTCAGTACTTC | CASSSIAKNIQYF
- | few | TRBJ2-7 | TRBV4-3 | TGCGCCAGCAGCCAAGATTGGCAACGGGATCGGGAGTACGAGCAGTACTTC | CASSQDWQRDREYEQYF
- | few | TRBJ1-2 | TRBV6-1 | TGTGCCAGCAGGGGACTCAGGCGGGACTATGGCTACACCTTC | CASRGLRRDYGYTF
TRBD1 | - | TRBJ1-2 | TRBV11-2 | TGTGCCAGCAGACAACCGGGACAGGGCCTCTCTAAGGATGGCTACACCTTC | CASRQPGQGLSKDGYTF
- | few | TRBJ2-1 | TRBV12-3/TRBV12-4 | TGTGCCAGCAGTTTCAAGTTATCCTCCTACAATGAGCAGTTCTTC | CASSFKLSSYNEQFF
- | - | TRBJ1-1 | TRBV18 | TGTGCCAGCTCAATACAGGAGAACACTGAAGCTTTCTTT | CASSIQENTEAFF
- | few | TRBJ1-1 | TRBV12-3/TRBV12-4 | TGTGCCAGCAGCCCACCCCGAGGGGCGGGCACTGAAGCTTTCTTT | CASSPPRGAGTEAFF
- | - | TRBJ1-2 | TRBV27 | TGTGCCAGCAGTTTAGACAGTTCTTCGCCTTATGGCTACACCTTC | CASSLDSSSPYGYTF
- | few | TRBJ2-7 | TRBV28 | TGTGCCAGCGGAACCACGACAGGAAGAAACGAGCAGTACTTC | CASGTTTGRNEQYF
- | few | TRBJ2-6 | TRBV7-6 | TGTGCCAGCAGCCCCTCATCTACTGGGGCCAACGTCCTGACTTTC | CASSPSSTGANVLTF
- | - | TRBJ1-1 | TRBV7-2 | TGCGCCAGCAGCTTAGGGTTAGGAGGGTTCGATTTCTTT | CASSLGLGGFDFF
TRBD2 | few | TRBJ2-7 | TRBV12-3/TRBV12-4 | TGTGCCAGCGCACCGGGGGGAGGGCGCGAGCAGTACTTC | CASAPGGGREQYF
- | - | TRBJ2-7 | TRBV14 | TGTGCCAGCGGGCAGACCTACGAGCAGTACTTC | CASGQTYEQYF
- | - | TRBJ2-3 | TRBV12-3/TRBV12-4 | TGTGCCAGCACCGACCTGAGGGCTGGCGGGACAGATACGCAGTATTTT | CASTDLRAGGTDTQYF
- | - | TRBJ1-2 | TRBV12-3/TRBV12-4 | TGTGCCAGCGGAACAGGGAACGGCTACACCTTC | CASGTGNGYTF
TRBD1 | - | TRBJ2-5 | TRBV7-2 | TGTGCCAGCAGCTTAATGACAGGGGGAGAGACCCAGTACTTC | CASSLMTGGETQYF
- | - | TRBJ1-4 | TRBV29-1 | TGCAGCGTCGCCGGGGGATGGGGAATAGTAGGTGAAAAACTGTTTTTT | CSVAGGWGIVGEKLFF
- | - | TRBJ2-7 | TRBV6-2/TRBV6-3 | TGTGCCAGCAGTTACTCTTGGGTCTACGAGCAGTACTTC | CASSYSWVYEQYF
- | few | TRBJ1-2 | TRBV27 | TGTGCCAGCAGTTTCCGTGGTGGCGGCTATGGCTACACCTTC | CASSFRGGGYGYTF
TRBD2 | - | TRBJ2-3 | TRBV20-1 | TGCAGTGCCTCCCGACTAGCGGGCGGGAGCACAGATACGCAGTATTTT | CSASRLAGGSTDTQYF
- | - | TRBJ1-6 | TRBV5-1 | TGCGCCAGCAGCTTATCTATGCGTGTTAATTCACCCCTCCACTTT | CASSLSMRVNSPLHF
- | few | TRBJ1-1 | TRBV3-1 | TGTGCCAGCAGAGAGGGAGGGGGTCGATTGATCACTGAAGCTTTCTTT | CASREGGGRLITEAFF
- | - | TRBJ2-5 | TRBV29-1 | TGCAGCGGCGAGAGGGGGAAAGAGACCCAGTACTTC | CSGERGKETQYF
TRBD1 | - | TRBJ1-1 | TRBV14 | TGTGCCAGCAGCCAAACAGGGGATCGGAACACTGAAGCTTTCTTT | CASSQTGDRNTEAFF
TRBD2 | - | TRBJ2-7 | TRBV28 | TGTGCCAGCAGTTTCGGACTAGCCCGCACCTTCTACGAGCAGTACTTC | CASSFGLARTFYEQYF
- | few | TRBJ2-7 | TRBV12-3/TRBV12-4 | TGTGCCAGCAGTTTAGGCCCGCTAGAGCAGTACTTC | CASSLGPLEQYF
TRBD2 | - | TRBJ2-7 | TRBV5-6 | TGTGCCAGCAGTCATCCCAGCGGGAACTCCTACGAGCAGTACTTC | CASSHPSGNSYEQYF
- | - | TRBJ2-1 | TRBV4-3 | TGCGCCAGCAGCCAAGATTCCAGCGGACCTTACAATGAGCAGTTCTTC | CASSQDSSGPYNEQFF
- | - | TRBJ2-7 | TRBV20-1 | TGCAGTGCTGGGGGGTCCGGGACTCCCTACGGCGAGCAGTACTTC | CSAGGSGTPYGEQYF
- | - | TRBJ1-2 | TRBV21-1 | TGTGCCAACCGGACGATACAGGCTCCCTCCTATGGCTACACCTTC | CANRTIQAPSYGYTF
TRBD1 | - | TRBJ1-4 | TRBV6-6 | TGTGCCAGCAGTTACATTCGAAAGGGGGCTGAAAAACTGTTTTTT | CASSYIRKGAEKLFF
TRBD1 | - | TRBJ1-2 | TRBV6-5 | TGTGCCAGCAGTTACTCGTGGGGACAGGGCCATTATGGCTACACCTTC | CASSYSWGQGHYGYTF
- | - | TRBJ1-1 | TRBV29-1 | TGCAGCGTTTCCAGGGTGCTCATGAACACTGAAGCTTTCTTT | CSVSRVLMNTEAFF
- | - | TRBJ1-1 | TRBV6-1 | TGTGCCAGCAGTGATTTACCCAGTCGAATGAACACTGAAGCTTTCTTT | CASSDLPSRMNTEAFF
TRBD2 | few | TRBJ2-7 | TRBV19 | TGTGCCAGTAGTATGCGTGGGACTAGCGGGAGGTCCCCCTACGAGCAGTACTTC | CASSMRGTSGRSPYEQYF
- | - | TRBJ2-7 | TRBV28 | TGTGCCAGCAGTCGATCCGGGGCCTACGAGCAGTACTTC | CASSRSGAYEQYF
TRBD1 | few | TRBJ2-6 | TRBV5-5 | TGTGCCAGCAGGCATGACAGGGGGCCCATCTCTGGGGCCAACGTCCTGACTTTC | CASRHDRGPISGANVLTF
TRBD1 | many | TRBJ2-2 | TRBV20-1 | TGCAGTGCTCGCCACAGGGGCACCGGGGAGCTGTTTTTT | CSARHRGTGELFF
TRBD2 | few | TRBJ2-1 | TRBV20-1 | TGCAGTGCGAGGTCCCAGCGGGGAAACCGGAATGAGCAGTTCTTC | CSARSQRGNRNEQFF
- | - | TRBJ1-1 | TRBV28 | TGTGCCAGCAGTTGGATCAACACTGAAGCTTTCTTT | CASSWINTEAFF
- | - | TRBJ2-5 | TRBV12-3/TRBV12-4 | TGTGCCAGCAGTTTACTCGACCCCCAAGAGACCCAGTACTTC | CASSLLDPQETQYF
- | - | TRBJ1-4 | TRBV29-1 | TGCAGCGTTTGGCCGAGGGGACGTAATGAAAAACTGTTTTTT | CSVWPRGRNEKLFF
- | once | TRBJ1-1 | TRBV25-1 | TGTGCCAGCAGTTTCGGGCGCAGGGAGGGTCCTGAAGCTTTCTTT | CASSFGRREGPEAFF
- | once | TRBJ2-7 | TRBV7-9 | TGTGCCAGCAGCTTAGTCGCGATCATCACCTGCGAGCAGTACTTC | CASSLVAIITCEQYF
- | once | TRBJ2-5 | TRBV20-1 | TGCAGTGCACCCATTACGGGCTTTCAAGAGACCCAGTACTTC | CSAPITGFQETQYF
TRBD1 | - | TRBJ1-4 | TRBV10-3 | TGTGCCATCAGTGGAACCGGGACAGGGGTTGAAAAACTGTTTTTT | CAISGTGTGVEKLFF
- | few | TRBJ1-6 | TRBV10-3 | TGTGCCATCAGTGAGTCAAGGAATTCACCCCTCCACTTT | CAISESRNSPLHF
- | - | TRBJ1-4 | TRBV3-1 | TGTGCCGGCAGCTCCCCGGGGGACCCTAATGAAAAACTGTTTTTT | CAGSSPGDPNEKLFF
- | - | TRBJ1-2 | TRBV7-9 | TGTGCCAGCAGCTCACGGACGGCCCGATACTATCACTATGGCTACACCTTC | CASSSRTARYYHYGYTF
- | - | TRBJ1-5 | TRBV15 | TGTGCCACCAGCAGAGATCTGGGGGGGTCTCAGCCCCAGCATTTT | CATSRDLGGSQPQHF